This TCR beta chain was found in a study of blood T cell repertoires in COVID-19. Study-wide background: Collection of acute and convalescent COVID-19 samples took place in the United States, Italy and Spain. From T cells, B-cell-depleted T cells, or PBMCs came the material, which was cDNA or gDNA.

V lost 1 base, J lost 0 bases, and 12 bases lay in between. Germline-derived CDR1 and CDR2 are SGHTA and FQGTGA. The CDR3 sequence is 16 residues long. In the authors' workflow: Reference gene primer amplification gave nucleated cell count estimates. Only in-frame clones appear in the TCRdb table, and some are missing; sequencing was by immunoSEQ multiplex PCR. The D gene and trimming were derived from the DNA, and the V and J assignments and clone size from that table. The table shows 35,000 to 55,000 clones, with 87% occurring only once. The receptor was derived from a human donor in a cohort sampled during active COVID-19. The J gene is TRBJ1-1, the V gene TRBV7-3, with TRBD1 as a possible D gene (6 bases). Sequencing was performed on peripheral blood. This CDR3 reads CASSLKGVSMNTEAFF. The CDR3 region has the DNA TGTGCCAGCAGCTTAAAGGGGGTCAGCATGAACACTGAAGCTTTCTTT. Drawing the rest from reference TRBV7-3 and TRBJ1-1, the complete variable domain is GAGVSQTPSNKVTEKGKYVELRCDPISGHTALYWYRQSLGQGPEFLIYFQGTGAADDSGLPNDRFFAVRPEGSVSTLKIQRTERGDSAVYLCASSLKGVSMNTEAFFGQGTRLTVV.